The following is a T cell receptor (beta chain) sequence with its context. Its specificity is unknown. The source of the sample is a study of post-analysis software for immune sequencing data. For the study at large: The disease courses spanned relapsing-remitting, secondary progressive and progressive-relapsing forms of multiple sclerosis.

Study findings and constraints: Samples from one preparation batch, clustered by F measure, grouped strongly together. Those with multiple sclerosis, the patient group, showed significantly lower normalized Chao1 diversity than controls.

The authors incorporated unique molecular identifiers into the TCR beta cDNA libraries. The yield from roughly 1 to 10 million T cells was 500,000 or so cDNA molecules in total. Each CDR3 protein is one row after TCRdb ran MiXCR on the PCR reads. The profile shows some 690,000 distinct CDR3 sequences, roughly three fifths of them singletons. The source of this sequence is a girl under 10 years old with multiple sclerosis. Input material: blood.

The chain's CDR3 is CASSPTPGQNNEQFF. The CDR3 region has the DNA TGTGCCAGCAGCCCAACCCCGGGACAGAACAATGAGCAGTTCTTC. The chain has TRBV5-6 and TRBJ2-1; 7 nucleotides line up with TRBD1. CDR3 length: 15 amino acids. V trimming: 4 bases; J trimming: 5 bases; junction bases outside the gene matches: 9. Germline V gives CDR1 SGHDT, CDR2 YYEEEE.